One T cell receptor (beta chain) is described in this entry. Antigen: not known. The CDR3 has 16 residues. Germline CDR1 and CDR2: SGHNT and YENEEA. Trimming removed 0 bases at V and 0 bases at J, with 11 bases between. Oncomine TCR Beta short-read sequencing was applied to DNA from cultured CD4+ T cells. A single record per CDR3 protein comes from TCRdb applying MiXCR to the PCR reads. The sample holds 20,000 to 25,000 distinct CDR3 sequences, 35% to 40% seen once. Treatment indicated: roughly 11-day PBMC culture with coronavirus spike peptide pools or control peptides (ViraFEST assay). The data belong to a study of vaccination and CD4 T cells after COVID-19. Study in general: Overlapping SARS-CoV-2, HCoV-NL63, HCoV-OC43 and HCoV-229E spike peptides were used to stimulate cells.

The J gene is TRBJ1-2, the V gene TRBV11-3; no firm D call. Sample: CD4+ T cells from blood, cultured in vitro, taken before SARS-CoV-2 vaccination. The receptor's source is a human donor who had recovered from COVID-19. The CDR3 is CASSLDSGLANYGYTF. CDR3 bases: TGTGCCAGCAGCTTAGATAGCGGGTTGGCTAACTATGGCTACACCTTC.